A selection of T cell receptor beta chains follows, all from one sample in a study of CD8 T cells in ankylosing spondylitis. TCRdb re-called the 5' RACE reads through MiXCR, storing one row per CDR3 protein. The sample lists 30,000 to 40,000 distinct CDR3 sequences, around 10% occurring once. The sample consisted of blood, either unsorted or a sorted T cell fraction (not recorded which). The origin of the receptors is a male donor with ankylosing spondylitis or in good health (not recorded which). Both conserved end residues are part of each CDR3. The D gene is left open where the match is weak. Part of the rows lack a size; the others show once, few, many or a class for expanded clones.

d_call clone_size j_call v_call cdr3_nt cdr3_aa
- many TRBJ2-1 TRBV20-1 TGCAGTGCTAGCATGGGGGCGGTTGAGCAGTTCTTC CSASMGAVEQFF
- many TRBJ1-2 TRBV6-6 TGTGCCAGCAGTTCGGACCCTAACTATGGCTACACCTTC CASSSDPNYGYTF
- many TRBJ1-2 TRBV27 TGTGCCAGCAGTGCAGGGTTTGGCTACACCTTC CASSAGFGYTF
TRBD1 many TRBJ2-1 TRBV7-9 TGTGCCAGCAGCTCACCGGGACAGGGTCTTTATGAGCAGTTCTTC CASSSPGQGLYEQFF
TRBD2 many TRBJ2-7 TRBV7-2 TGTGCCAGCAGCCCGTCGACTAGCGGAAGCTCCTACGAGCAGTACTTC CASSPSTSGSSYEQYF
- few TRBJ2-1 TRBV12-5 TGTGCTAGTGGTGTAGTCTACAATGAGCAGTTCTTC CASGVVYNEQFF
- many TRBJ2-1 TRBV4-1 TGCGCCAGCAGCCAAGTGGATCTAGTGTCCTACAATGAGCAGTTCTTC CASSQVDLVSYNEQFF
- many TRBJ2-5 TRBV5-4 TGTGCCAGCAGTCCGGGTCTAAAAGAGACCCAGTACTTC CASSPGLKETQYF
- few TRBJ1-6 TRBV28 TGTGCCAGCAGGGGGGTTCACTTCGCCCTCCACTTT CASRGVHFALHF
- many TRBJ1-4 TRBV29-1 TGCAGCGCCGGGGCCGGGGAGAATGAAAAACTGTTTTTT CSAGAGENEKLFF
TRBD1 many TRBJ2-4 TRBV5-1 TGCGCCAGCAGCGGAGGGACAGGTGTAGCCAAAAACATTCAGTACTTC CASSGGTGVAKNIQYF
- few TRBJ1-5 TRBV4-3 TGCGCCAGCAGCCCCTCGAGAGGCCAGCCCCAGCATTTT CASSPSRGQPQHF
TRBD1 many TRBJ2-3 TRBV7-3 TGTGCCAGCAGCTCCGCCGGGACAGGGACAGATACGCAGTATTTT CASSSAGTGTDTQYF
TRBD1 many TRBJ1-1 TRBV12-3/TRBV12-4 TGTGCCAGCAGGGACAGGGCAGGGGCTTTCTTT CASRDRAGAFF
- few TRBJ2-3 TRBV20-1 TGCAGTGCTAGTCTCGGAGATACGCAGTATTTT CSASLGDTQYF
TRBD2 many TRBJ2-5 TRBV2 TGTGCCAGCAGTGAATTGGCTAGCGGGAGAGGAAAGACCCAGTACTTC CASSELASGRGKTQYF
- many TRBJ2-7 TRBV20-1 TGCAGTGCTCGGGGGCGGAGCGGGTCCTTCTACGAGCAGTACTTC CSARGRSGSFYEQYF
- many TRBJ2-3 TRBV3-1 TGTGCCAGCAGCCAAAGACCTTCTAGCACAGATACGCAGTATTTT CASSQRPSSTDTQYF
- - TRBJ2-1 TRBV7-8 TGTGCCAGCAGCCCCAGGGGCGTCGCTACGGACAATGAGCAGTTCTTC CASSPRGVATDNEQFF
TRBD2 many TRBJ2-5 TRBV7-2 TGTGCCAGCAGTGGGGGGGAGGAGACCCAGTACTTC CASSGGEETQYF
- - TRBJ2-7 TRBV28 TGTGCCAGCAGTTTGACAACCTACGAGCAGTACTTC CASSLTTYEQYF
- many TRBJ2-7 TRBV20-1 TGCAGTGCTAGCGGGAAGACGTACGAGCAGTACTTC CSASGKTYEQYF
TRBD1 many TRBJ2-5 TRBV5-1 TGCGCCAGCAGCTTGCAGGGGGCATCCCAAGAGACCCAGTACTTC CASSLQGASQETQYF